This T cell receptor (beta chain) came from a study of identical twins. Study-level points and caveats: Twin-shared out-of-frame alpha sequences were enriched for low generation probability. Cross-sectional statistics underpinned the conclusions; the same donors were not followed. Cord blood beta clonotypes present at high abundance carried fewer insertions; no such pattern appeared in memory repertoires.

It was template switching that added a universal primer site, and there were unique molecular identifiers on the cDNA. Using its own MiXCR run on the 5' RACE reads, TCRdb lists one record per CDR3 protein. Of 450,000 or so distinct CDR3 sequences listed, 12% to 15% are singletons. In regard to this clonotype: Its cognate antigen is unknown.

CDR3 size: 13 residues. Deletions cut 5 bases from V and 2 bases from J, with 10 bases between. From germline, CDR1 is KGHSH and CDR2 LQKENI. Another study also made use of these data, one on yellow fever vaccine responses in identical twins.

The gene calls are TRBV18 and TRBJ2-7, with D maybe TRBD1 (6 bases). The sequenced sample was CD4+ T cells sorted from blood. This receptor was identified in a woman aged 18-29 years in good health. CDR3 coding DNA: TGTGCCAGCTCAGGCAGGGGCGCCTACGAGCAGTACTTC. Translation: CASSGRGAYEQYF.